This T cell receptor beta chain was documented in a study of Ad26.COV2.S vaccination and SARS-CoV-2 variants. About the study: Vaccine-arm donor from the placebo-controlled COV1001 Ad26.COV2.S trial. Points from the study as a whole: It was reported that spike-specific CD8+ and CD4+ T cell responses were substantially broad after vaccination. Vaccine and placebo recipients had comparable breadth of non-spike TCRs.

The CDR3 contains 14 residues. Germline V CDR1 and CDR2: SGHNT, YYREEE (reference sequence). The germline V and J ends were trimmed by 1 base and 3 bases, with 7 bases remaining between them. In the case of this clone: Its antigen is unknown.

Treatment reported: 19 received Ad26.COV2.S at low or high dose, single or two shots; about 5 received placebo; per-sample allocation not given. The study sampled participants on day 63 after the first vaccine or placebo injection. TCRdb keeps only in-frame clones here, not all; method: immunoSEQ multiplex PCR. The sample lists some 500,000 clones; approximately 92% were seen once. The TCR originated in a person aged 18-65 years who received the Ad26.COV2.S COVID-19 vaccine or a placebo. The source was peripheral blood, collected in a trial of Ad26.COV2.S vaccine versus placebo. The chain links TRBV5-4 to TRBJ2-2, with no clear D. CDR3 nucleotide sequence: TGTGCCAGCAGCTTGTATTGGGACACCGGGGAGCTGTTTTTT. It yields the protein CASSLYWDTGELFF.